The clone carrying this T cell receptor beta chain has only a few counts. These data are taken from a study of blood T cell repertoires in COVID-19. The wider study: From the United States, Italy and Spain came samples of acute and convalescent COVID-19.

In the source study's methods: How many nucleated cells were present was estimated from reference gene primer amplification. TCRdb's table, derived via immunoSEQ multiplex PCR, lists solely in-frame clones and lacks some. V and J calls and clone size are those listed in that table; D and trimming were worked out from the DNA. The sample has about 190,000 clones, around 90% seen once. Material: peripheral blood. The clonotype was recovered from a middle-aged man with acute or convalescent COVID-19.

In DNA form, the CDR3 reads TGCGCCAGCAGCCCCTCCCTAGCGGGGGGGACCTACGAGCAGTACTTC. Protein: CASSPSLAGGTYEQYF. V and J are TRBV4-1 and TRBJ2-7, with 12 bases that match TRBD2. This CDR3 comprises 16 residues. With V trimmed by 4 bases and J by 2 bases, 6 bases remained unmatched. Germline values: CDR1 MGHRA, CDR2 YSYEKL.